Presented here are 16 T cell receptor beta chains from one specimen sequenced in a study of cytomegalovirus exposure and HLA in healthy donors. The PCR used 60 Vbeta and 13 Jbeta primers. Measured with immunoSEQ multiplex PCR; TCRdb has only the in-frame clones, and not every one. There are about 77,000 clones in the sample, with roughly an eighth held by the top ten. Material for sequencing was PBMCs. The receptors come from a man in his forties or fifties in good health and CMV-seropositive.

The gene calls are TRBV6-5 and TRBJ1-3; possible D gene TRBD1, 6 bases. The CDR3 runs 14 residues. Germline CDR1 is MNHEY and CDR2 is SVGAGI. The V end lost 2 bases, the J end lost 4 bases, and 9 bases lay between the germline ends. CDR3 in amino acids: CASSYKRGGNTIYF. CDR3 nucleotides: TGTGCCAGCAGTTACAAAAGGGGGGGAAACACCATATATTTT.

This chain uses TRBV5-6 with TRBJ2-3, with TRBD2 identical over 11 bases. The CDR3 runs to 14 residues. V trimming: 5 bases; J trimming: 5 bases; junction bases outside the gene matches: 4. The V gene's germline CDR1 is SGHDT and CDR2 YYEEEE. CDR3 residues: CASSSLAGGDTQYF. The CDR3 DNA sequence: TGTGCCAGCAGTTCGCTAGCGGGGGGAGATACGCAGTATTTT.

Regarding this clone: The junction and the germline gene differ at one end; a read error may be behind it. V gene TRBV5-6 combines with J gene TRBJ1-2, with a possible D match to TRBD1 (5 bases). CDR1 is SGHDT, CDR2 YYEEEE, per germline. This CDR3 has 14 amino acids. The CDR3 loop is CASSLAGRDYDYTF. The CDR3 DNA follows: TGTGCCAGCAGCTTGGCCGGCAGGGACTATGACTACACCTTC.

The chain uses TRBV6-5 and TRBJ1-1; 7 bases are a match to TRBD1. J lost 3 bases, V lost 0 bases, and 4 bases had no gene match. The CDR3 length is 15 residues. Germline V gene data show CDR1 as MNHEY and CDR2 as SVGAGI. CDR3 sequence: CASSYSNRGDTEAFF. The CDR3 region has the DNA TGTGCCAGCAGTTACTCTAACAGGGGAGACACTGAAGCTTTCTTT.

The V and J genes are TRBV5-1 and TRBJ2-1, with TRBD1 as a possible D gene (6 bases). In germline, CDR1 is SGHRS, CDR2 YFSETQ. The CDR3 is 17 residues long. V shed 3 bases and J shed 4 bases, with 20 bases lying between them. The CDR3 protein is CASSSEGRQGRYNEQFF. The CDR3 DNA reads TGCGCCAGCAGCTCTGAGGGGCGTCAGGGGAGATACAATGAGCAGTTCTTC.

The chain carries TRBV29-1 and TRBJ1-2; 9 bases map to TRBD1. V trimming: 7 bases; J trimming: 6 bases; junction bases outside the gene matches: 3. Germline V gene lookup returns CDR1 SQVTM and CDR2 ANQGSEA. The CDR3 spans 11 residues. The CDR3 is CSGGQGDGYTF. For the CDR3, the DNA is TGCAGCGGGGGACAGGGCGATGGCTACACCTTC.

J is TRBJ1-2 and V is TRBV5-1; 7 nucleotides align to TRBD1. Germline CDR1 SGHRS, CDR2 YFSETQ. With 4 bases clipped from V and 6 bases from J, the junction kept 15 bases outside the gene matches. The CDR3 length is 16 residues. The CDR3 here is CASSPVQGSPLNGYTF. CDR3 DNA sequence: TGCGCCAGCAGCCCAGTACAGGGGTCCCCCCTTAATGGCTACACCTTC.

The chain couples TRBV25-1 to TRBJ2-3; TRBD2 agrees at 8 bases. CDR1 is MGHDK and CDR2 is SYGVNS in the germline V gene. This CDR3 contains 16 residues. V lost 4 bases, J lost 1 base, and 7 bases stayed unmatched. The CDR3 is CASSAVAGRRTDTQYF. CDR3 in DNA: TGTGCCAGCAGTGCCGTAGCGGGGCGACGCACAGATACGCAGTATTTT.

CDR3 amino acids: CSVQQGGNYGYTF. CDR3 coding DNA: TGCAGCGTTCAACAGGGCGGGAACTATGGCTACACCTTC. The chain joins TRBV29-1 to TRBJ1-2; a weak D match, TRBD1 (6 bases). The ends were cut back, 5 bases at V and 2 bases at J, with 12 bases in the middle. CDR1 and CDR2 from the germline V gene are SQVTM and ANQGSEA. The length of the CDR3 is 13 residues.

This sequence joins TRBV11-2 and TRBJ1-2; TRBD1 matches 8 bases. The CDR3 sequence is 16 residues long. Germline CDR1 and CDR2: SGHAT and FQNNGV. Trimming removed 5 bases from V and 4 bases from J; junction bases left unmatched: 12. The CDR3 region has the DNA TGTGCCAGCAGCCCCGGGACAGGAGCTTTAGGCTATGGCTACACCTTC. This codes for CASSPGTGALGYGYTF. Looking up the rest from reference TRBV11-2 and TRBJ1-2 gives the full variable domain: EAGVAQSPRYKIIEKRQSVAFWCNPISGHATLYWYQQILGQGPKLLIQFQNNGVVDDSQLPKDRFSAERLKGVDSTLKIQPAKLEDSAVYLCASSPGTGALGYGYTFGSGTRLTVV.

The CDR3 region has the DNA TGTGCCAGCAGTTCCGACAGCTACGAGCAGTACTTC. Encoded protein: CASSSDSYEQYF. The V and J genes are TRBV2 and TRBJ2-7; D might be TRBD1 (5 bases). Between the trimmed V and J ends, which lost 5 bases and 3 bases, there was a span of 8 bases. The germline V gene encodes CDR1 SNHLY and CDR2 FYNNEI. This CDR3 contains 12 residues. Filled out from reference TRBV2 and TRBJ2-7, the complete variable domain reads EPEVTQTPSHQVTQMGQEVILRCVPISNHLYFYWYRQILGQKVEFLVSFYNNEISEKSEIFDDQFSVERPDGSNFTLKIRSTKLEDSAMYFCASSSDSYEQYFGPGTRLTVT.

The V gene is TRBV19, the J gene TRBJ1-5; 7 nucleotides align to TRBD1. The CDR3 contains 15 residues. The ends lost 5 bases at V and 1 base at J; junction bases unmatched: 5. In germline, CDR1 is LNHDA, CDR2 SQIVND (reference sequence). This CDR3 reads CASSFTGDSNQPQHF. Here the CDR3 DNA reads TGTGCCAGTAGTTTCACAGGGGACAGCAATCAGCCCCAGCATTTT.

This chain joins TRBV7-2 and TRBJ1-4; 9 nucleotides line up with TRBD1. Germline-derived CDR1 and CDR2 are SGHTA and FQGNSA. This CDR3 spans 16 amino acids. After removal of 4 bases from V and 8 bases from J, the junction contained 11 bases not matched to a gene. Here the CDR3 reads CASSSYAGQGWEKLFF. CDR3 DNA: TGTGCCAGCAGCTCCTACGCGGGACAGGGCTGGGAAAAACTGTTTTTT.

V and J are TRBV29-1 and TRBJ2-5; possible D gene TRBD1, 5 bases. The CDR3 loop spans 12 amino acids. Germline lookup yields CDR1 SQVTM and CDR2 ANQGSEA. V dropped 4 bases and J dropped 2 bases, with 8 bases sitting between them. Written as DNA, the CDR3 is TGCAGCGTTGCCCAGGGTCAAGAGACCCAGTACTTC. Its protein is CSVAQGQETQYF.

The chain is built from TRBV10-3 and TRBJ2-5; weak D call: TRBD2 (5 bases). The CDR3 length is 14 residues. With 0 bases removed from V and 5 bases from J, the gap between germline ends came to 10 bases. CDR1 ENHRY and CDR2 SYGVKD come from the germline V gene. This CDR3 is CAISESRSGETQYF. In DNA, the CDR3 is TGTGCCATCAGTGAGTCGAGGTCGGGGGAGACCCAGTACTTC.

The chain employs TRBV6-6 and TRBJ2-1, with D possibly being TRBD2 (7 bases). Trimming pared 6 bases from V and 6 bases from J, leaving 12 bases between. The length of the CDR3 is 13 residues. Germline CDR1 MNHNY, CDR2 SVGAGI (reference sequence). The CDR3 sequence: CASSRGAGNEQFF. The CDR3 bases are TGTGCCAGCAGCCGGGGGGCGGGCAATGAGCAGTTCTTC.